A single sample gave rise to the 2 T cell receptor beta chains below, sequenced in a study of spatial heterogeneity in lung cancer. One entry per CDR3 protein results from TCRdb running MiXCR on the 5' RACE reads. The data contain some 32,000 distinct CDR3 sequences, about 9.4% of them singletons. The time point here: blood at routine non-recurrence follow-up after resection. The sample consisted of PBMCs, taken at follow-up. The receptors originated from a female donor with early-stage non-small cell lung cancer.

This clonotype appeared a few times. The chain employs TRBV5-1 and TRBJ2-7; TRBD1 matches 7 bases. Germline lookup yields CDR1 SGHRS and CDR2 YFSETQ. The CDR3 runs to 12 residues. V lost 2 bases to trimming and J lost 6 bases; unmatched junction nucleotides: 2. CDR3 nucleotides: TGCGCCAGCAGCTTTAGGGGGCCCGAGCAGTACTTC. It translates to CASSFRGPEQYF.

The chain combines TRBV5-5 with TRBJ2-7; weak D call: TRBD1 (5 bases). The CDR3 totals 14 residues. Between the trimmed V and J ends, which lost 0 bases and 3 bases, there was a span of 10 bases. CDR1 SGHKS and CDR2 YYEKEE come from the germline V gene (reference sequence). The CDR3 loop is CASSLGRRDYEQYF. In DNA form, the CDR3 reads TGTGCCAGCAGCTTGGGACGCAGGGACTACGAGCAGTACTTC.